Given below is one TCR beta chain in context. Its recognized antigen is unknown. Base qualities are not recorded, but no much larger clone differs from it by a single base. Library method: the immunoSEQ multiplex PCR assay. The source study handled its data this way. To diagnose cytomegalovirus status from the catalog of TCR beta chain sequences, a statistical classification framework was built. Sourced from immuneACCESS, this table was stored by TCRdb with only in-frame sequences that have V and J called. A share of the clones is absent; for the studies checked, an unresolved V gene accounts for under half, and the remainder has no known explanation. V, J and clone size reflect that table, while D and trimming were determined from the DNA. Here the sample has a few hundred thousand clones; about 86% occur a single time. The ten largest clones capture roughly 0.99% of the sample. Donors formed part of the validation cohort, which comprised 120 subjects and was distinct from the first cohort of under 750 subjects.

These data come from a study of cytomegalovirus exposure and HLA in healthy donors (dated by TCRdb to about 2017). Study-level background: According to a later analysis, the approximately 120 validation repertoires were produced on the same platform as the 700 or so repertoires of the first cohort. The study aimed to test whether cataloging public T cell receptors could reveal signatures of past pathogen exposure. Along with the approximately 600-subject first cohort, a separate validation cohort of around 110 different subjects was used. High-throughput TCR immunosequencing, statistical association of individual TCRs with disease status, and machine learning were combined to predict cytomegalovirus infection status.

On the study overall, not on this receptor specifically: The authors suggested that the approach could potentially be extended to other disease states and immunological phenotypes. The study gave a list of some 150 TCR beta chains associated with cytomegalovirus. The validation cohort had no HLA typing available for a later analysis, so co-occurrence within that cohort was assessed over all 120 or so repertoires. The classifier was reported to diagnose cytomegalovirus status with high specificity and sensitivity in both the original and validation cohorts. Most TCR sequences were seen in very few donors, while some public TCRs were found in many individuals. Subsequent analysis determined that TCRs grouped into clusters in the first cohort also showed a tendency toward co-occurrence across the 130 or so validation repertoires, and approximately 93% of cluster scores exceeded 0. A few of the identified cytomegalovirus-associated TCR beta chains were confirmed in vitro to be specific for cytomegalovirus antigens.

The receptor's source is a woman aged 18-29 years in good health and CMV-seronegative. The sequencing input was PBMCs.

The DNA sequence reads TGTGCCAGCAGTGAATGGGGTAGCGGGAGTGGAGAGACCCAGTACTTC. This is translated as CASSEWGSGSGETQYF. In this chain, TRBV2 is recombined with TRBJ2-5; 9 of the junction bases match TRBD2. The CDR3 holds 16 amino acids from the cysteine to the phenylalanine. Only the CDR3 part of the read is kept: 48 bases, read in frame from the first base. CDR1 is given as SNHLY and CDR2 as FYNNEI, both from the germline V gene. Trimming removed 2 bases from V and 4 bases from J; the gene matches leave 8 bases unexplained.